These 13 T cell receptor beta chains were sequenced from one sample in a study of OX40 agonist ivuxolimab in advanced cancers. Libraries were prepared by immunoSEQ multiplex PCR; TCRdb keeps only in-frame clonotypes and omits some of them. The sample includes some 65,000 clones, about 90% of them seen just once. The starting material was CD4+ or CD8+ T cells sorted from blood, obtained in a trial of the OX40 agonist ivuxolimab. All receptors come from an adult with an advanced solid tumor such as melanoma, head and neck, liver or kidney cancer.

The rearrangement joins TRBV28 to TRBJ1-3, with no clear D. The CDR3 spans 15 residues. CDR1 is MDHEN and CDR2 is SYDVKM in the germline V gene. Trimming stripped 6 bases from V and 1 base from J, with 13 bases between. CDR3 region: CASSLGRASGNTIYF. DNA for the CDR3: TGTGCCAGCAGCCTAGGGAGGGCTTCTGGAAACACCATATATTTT.

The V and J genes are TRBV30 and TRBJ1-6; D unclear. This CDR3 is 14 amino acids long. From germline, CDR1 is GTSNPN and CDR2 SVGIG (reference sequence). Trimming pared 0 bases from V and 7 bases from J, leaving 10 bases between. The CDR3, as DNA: TGTGCCTGGAGTGTAGGGCCGAGAAATTCACCCCTCCACTTT. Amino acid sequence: CAWSVGPRNSPLHF.

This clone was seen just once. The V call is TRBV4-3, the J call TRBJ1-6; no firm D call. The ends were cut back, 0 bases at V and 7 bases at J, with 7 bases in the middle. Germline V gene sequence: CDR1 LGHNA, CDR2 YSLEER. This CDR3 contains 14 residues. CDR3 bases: TGCGCCAGCAGCCAAGAGCCGATAAATTCACCCCTCCACTTT. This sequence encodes CASSQEPINSPLHF.

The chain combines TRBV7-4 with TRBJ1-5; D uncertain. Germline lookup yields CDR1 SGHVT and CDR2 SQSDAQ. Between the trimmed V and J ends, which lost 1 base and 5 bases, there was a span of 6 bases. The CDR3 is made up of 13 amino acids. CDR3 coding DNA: TGTGCCAGCAGCTTAGTCCGAGATCAGCCCCAGCATTTT. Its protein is CASSLVRDQPQHF.

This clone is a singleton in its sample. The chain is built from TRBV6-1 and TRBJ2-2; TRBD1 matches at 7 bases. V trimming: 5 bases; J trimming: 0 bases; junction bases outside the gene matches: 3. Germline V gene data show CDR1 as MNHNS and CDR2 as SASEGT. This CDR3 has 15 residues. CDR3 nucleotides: TGTGCCAGCAGTCCGGGACAGACGAACACCGGGGAGCTGTTTTTT. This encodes CASSPGQTNTGELFF.

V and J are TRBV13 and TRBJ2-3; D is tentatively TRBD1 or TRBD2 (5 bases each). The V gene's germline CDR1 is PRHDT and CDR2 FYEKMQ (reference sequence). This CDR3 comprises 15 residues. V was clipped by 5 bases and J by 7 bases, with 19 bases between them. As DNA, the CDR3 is TGTGCCAGCAGCAACAAGGGACCTAATGGGAATACGCAGTATTTT. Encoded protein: CASSNKGPNGNTQYF.

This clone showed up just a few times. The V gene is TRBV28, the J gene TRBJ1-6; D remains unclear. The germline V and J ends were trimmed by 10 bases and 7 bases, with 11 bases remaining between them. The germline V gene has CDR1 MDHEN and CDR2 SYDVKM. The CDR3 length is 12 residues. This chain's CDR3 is CATFRRNSPLHF. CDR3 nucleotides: TGTGCCACATTCCGGCGGAATTCACCCCTCCACTTT. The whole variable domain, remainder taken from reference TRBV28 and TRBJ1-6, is DVKVTQSSRYLVKRTGEKVFLECVQDMDHENMFWYRQDPGLGLRLIYFSYDVKMKEKGDIPEGYSVSREKKERFSLILESASTNQTSMYLCATFRRNSPLHFGNGTRLTVT.

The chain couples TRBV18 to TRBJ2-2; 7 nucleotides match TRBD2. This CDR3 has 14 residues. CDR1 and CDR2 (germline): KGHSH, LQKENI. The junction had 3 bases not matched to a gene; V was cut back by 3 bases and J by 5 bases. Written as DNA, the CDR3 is TGTGCCAGCTCACCGGGACTATCTACCGGGGAGCTGTTTTTT. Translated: CASSPGLSTGELFF.

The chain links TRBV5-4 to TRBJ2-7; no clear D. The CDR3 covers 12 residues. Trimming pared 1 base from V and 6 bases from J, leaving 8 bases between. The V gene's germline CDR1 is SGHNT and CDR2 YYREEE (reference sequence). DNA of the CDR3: TGTGCCAGCAGCTTGAATGGTTTCGAGCAGTACTTC. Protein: CASSLNGFEQYF.

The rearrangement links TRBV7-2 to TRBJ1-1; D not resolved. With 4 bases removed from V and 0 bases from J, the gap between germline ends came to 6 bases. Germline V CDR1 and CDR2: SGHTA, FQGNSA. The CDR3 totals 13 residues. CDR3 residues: CASSSTVNTEAFF. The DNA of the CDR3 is TGTGCCAGCAGCTCGACGGTGAACACTGAAGCTTTCTTT.

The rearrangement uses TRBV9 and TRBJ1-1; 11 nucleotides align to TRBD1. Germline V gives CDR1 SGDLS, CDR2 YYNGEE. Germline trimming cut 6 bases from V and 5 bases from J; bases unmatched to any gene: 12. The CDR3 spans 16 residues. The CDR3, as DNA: TGTGCCAGCACCCCCGGACAGGGGGCACGGAGGACTGAAGCTTTCTTT. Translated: CASTPGQGARRTEAFF.

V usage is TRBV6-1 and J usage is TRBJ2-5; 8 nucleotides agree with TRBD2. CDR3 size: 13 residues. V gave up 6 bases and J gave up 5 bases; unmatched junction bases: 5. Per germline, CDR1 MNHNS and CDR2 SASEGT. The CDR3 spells CASSKAGVETQYF. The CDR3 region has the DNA TGTGCCAGCAGCAAAGCGGGGGTGGAGACCCAGTACTTC.

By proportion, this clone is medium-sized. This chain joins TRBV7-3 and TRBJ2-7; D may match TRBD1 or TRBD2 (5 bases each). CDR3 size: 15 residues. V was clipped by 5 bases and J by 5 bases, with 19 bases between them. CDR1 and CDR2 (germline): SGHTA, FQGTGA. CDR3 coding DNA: TGTGCCAGCAGCCCGGGACCGGGCGACCCCCACGAGCAGTACTTC. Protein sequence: CASSPGPGDPHEQYF.